One sample yielded the 6 T cell receptor beta chains listed below, sequenced in a study of T cells after posttransplantation cyclophosphamide. Sequencing used immunoSEQ multiplex PCR; TCRdb keeps in-frame clones, though not all of them. The repertoire includes some 27,000 clones, about nine tenths of them detected once, and roughly 3.3% sits in the top ten. The specimen sequenced was PBMCs. Receptors were obtained from a man aged 45-65 years.

V and J are TRBV19 and TRBJ1-4; 7 bases are a match to TRBD1. This CDR3 spans 12 amino acids. Trimming at V came to 7 bases and at J to 10 bases, leaving 6 bases not matched to a gene. Per germline, CDR1 LNHDA and CDR2 SQIVND (reference sequence). The CDR3 protein is CASNDPGGKLFF. As DNA, the CDR3 is TGTGCCAGTAACGACCCAGGGGGAAAACTGTTTTTT.

The J gene is TRBJ1-4, the V gene TRBV6-6; D unresolved. Germline-derived CDR1 and CDR2 are MNHNY and SVGAGI (reference sequence). The CDR3 consists of 13 residues. Trimming removed 4 bases from V and 8 bases from J, with 11 bases in between. The CDR3 coding sequence is TGTGCCAGCAGTTCCGGACTGGGAGAAAAACTGTTTTTT. Protein: CASSSGLGEKLFF.

The chain combines TRBV7-3 with TRBJ1-1; D gene unclear. V was clipped by 5 bases and J by 1 base, with 8 bases between them. Per germline, CDR1 SGHTA and CDR2 FQGTGA. The CDR3 sequence is 13 residues long. The CDR3: CASSPGGNTEAFF. CDR3 coding DNA: TGTGCCAGCAGCCCGGGTGGGAACACTGAAGCTTTCTTT.

This clone was picked up a small number of times. Here the CDR3 reads CASSDQGASGNTIYF. DNA for the CDR3: TGTGCCAGCTCAGACCAAGGAGCTTCTGGAAACACCATATATTTT. The chain is built from TRBV5-4 and TRBJ1-3; D not certain. The CDR3 has 15 amino acids. Germline assignment: CDR1 SGHNT and CDR2 YYREEE (reference sequence). V lost 7 bases and J lost 1, with 15 bases in between.

Regarding this clone: The junction departs from the called germline gene at one end, perhaps through a read error. Other DNA sequences within the sample encode an identical CDR3. The V call is TRBV16, the J call TRBJ1-1; TRBD1 is a possible D gene (5 bases). The CDR3 is made up of 16 amino acids. CDR1 is KGHSY and CDR2 is FQNENV in the germline V gene. The CDR3 spells CASSQSEEGLDTEAFF. The CDR3 nucleotides are TGTGCCAGCAGCCAATCGGAGGAGGGGTTGGACACCGAAGCTTTCTTT.

The chain couples TRBV6-6 to TRBJ1-5; D remains unclear. V was pared by 6 bases and J by 4 bases, with 10 bases between. Looked up from germline, CDR1 is MNHNY and CDR2 is SVGAGI (reference sequence). This CDR3 spans 13 amino acids. The CDR3 protein is CASRWTENQPQHF. CDR3 DNA: TGTGCCAGCAGATGGACTGAAAATCAGCCCCAGCATTTT.